Listed below are T cell receptor beta chains from one sample, sequenced in a study of blood T cell repertoires in COVID-19. Method: immunoSEQ multiplex PCR; TCRdb's copy keeps in-frame clones and lacks some. The sample yields 90,000 to 110,000 clones, 81% seen once. The sequencing input was peripheral blood. Every receptor here comes from a man older than 75 with acute or convalescent COVID-19. Both conserved end residues are part of each CDR3. A D gene is named only where the DNA matches it firmly. Rows give clone size only sometimes, using once, few, many, or a class for an expanded clone.

j_gene: TRBJ2-1
v_gene: TRBV29-1
d_gene: .
abundance: .
CDR3aa: CSVELSFSYNEQFF
CDR3nt: TGCAGCGTTGAATTGAGTTTCTCCTACAATGAGCAGTTCTTC

j_gene: TRBJ2-7
v_gene: TRBV10-2
d_gene: .
abundance: .
CDR3aa: CASSDSGDEQYF
CDR3nt: TGCGCCAGCAGTGATTCGGGGGATGAGCAGTACTTC

j_gene: TRBJ1-1
v_gene: TRBV29-1
d_gene: .
abundance: .
CDR3aa: CSADSKNTEAFF
CDR3nt: TGCAGCGCCGACTCCAAGAACACTGAAGCTTTCTTT

j_gene: TRBJ1-1
v_gene: TRBV24-1
d_gene: .
abundance: .
CDR3aa: CATSDPGRGNTEAFF
CDR3nt: TGTGCCACCAGTGATCCTGGACGGGGAAACACTGAAGCTTTCTTT

j_gene: TRBJ2-1
v_gene: TRBV4-1
d_gene: TRBD2
abundance: .
CDR3aa: CASSQAPGLESYNEQFF
CDR3nt: TGCGCCAGCAGCCAAGCCCCGGGACTAGAATCCTACAATGAGCAGTTCTTC

j_gene: TRBJ1-5
v_gene: TRBV19
d_gene: TRBD1
abundance: .
CDR3aa: CASTGTGFQPQHF
CDR3nt: TGTGCCAGTACCGGGACAGGGTTTCAGCCCCAGCATTTT

j_gene: TRBJ1-1
v_gene: TRBV2
d_gene: TRBD1
abundance: .
CDR3aa: CASSEYGTGNTEAFF
CDR3nt: TGTGCCAGCAGTGAATATGGGACAGGGAACACTGAAGCTTTCTTT

j_gene: TRBJ1-2
v_gene: TRBV28
d_gene: .
abundance: few
CDR3aa: CASSSGFVYGYTF
CDR3nt: TGTGCCAGCAGTTCAGGTTTCGTCTATGGCTACACCTTC

j_gene: TRBJ1-2
v_gene: TRBV6-2/TRBV6-3
d_gene: .
abundance: .
CDR3aa: CASSYGHALRYGYTF
CDR3nt: TGTGCCAGCAGTTACGGGCATGCCCTCCGATATGGCTACACCTTC

j_gene: TRBJ1-5
v_gene: TRBV30
d_gene: .
abundance: .
CDR3aa: CAWSGQNNQPQHF
CDR3nt: TGTGCCTGGAGTGGTCAGAACAATCAGCCCCAGCATTTT

j_gene: TRBJ1-6
v_gene: TRBV27
d_gene: .
abundance: .
CDR3aa: CASKAGSYNSPLHF
CDR3nt: TGTGCCAGCAAAGCAGGGTCCTATAATTCACCCCTCCACTTT

j_gene: TRBJ2-5
v_gene: TRBV29-1
d_gene: .
abundance: .
CDR3aa: CSVHGGQETQYF
CDR3nt: TGCAGCGTGCACGGCGGCCAAGAGACCCAGTACTTC

j_gene: TRBJ2-5
v_gene: TRBV19
d_gene: TRBD1
abundance: .
CDR3aa: CASSIGGQYQETQYF
CDR3nt: TGTGCCAGTAGTATAGGGGGACAGTACCAAGAGACCCAGTACTTC

j_gene: TRBJ1-6
v_gene: TRBV28
d_gene: TRBD1
abundance: .
CDR3aa: CASSSGQGGSPLHF
CDR3nt: TGTGCCAGCAGTTCGGGACAGGGGGGATCACCCCTCCACTTT

j_gene: TRBJ2-3
v_gene: TRBV11-3
d_gene: .
abundance: .
CDR3aa: CASSQIADPTDTQYF
CDR3nt: TGTGCCAGCAGCCAGATAGCGGACCCCACAGATACGCAGTATTTT

j_gene: TRBJ1-1
v_gene: TRBV5-1
d_gene: TRBD1
abundance: .
CDR3aa: CASSLGATGGPEAFF
CDR3nt: TGCGCCAGCAGCTTGGGAGCGACAGGGGGCCCTGAAGCTTTTTTT

j_gene: TRBJ1-1
v_gene: TRBV21-1
d_gene: .
abundance: .
CDR3aa: CASTRDSFTEAFF
CDR3nt: TGTGCCAGCACCCGGGACAGTTTCACTGAAGCTTTCTTT

j_gene: TRBJ1-4
v_gene: TRBV28
d_gene: TRBD1
abundance: .
CDR3aa: CASSQTGVREKLFF
CDR3nt: TGTGCCAGCAGTCAAACAGGGGTGCGGGAAAAACTGTTTTTT

j_gene: TRBJ1-1
v_gene: TRBV30
d_gene: .
abundance: .
CDR3aa: CAWSVIWDKNTEAFF
CDR3nt: TGTGCCTGGAGTGTAATATGGGACAAGAACACTGAAGCTTTCTTT

j_gene: TRBJ1-2
v_gene: TRBV19
d_gene: .
abundance: .
CDR3aa: CASSIMGARPYGYTF
CDR3nt: TGTGCCAGTAGTATAATGGGGGCGAGGCCCTATGGCTACACCTTC

j_gene: TRBJ2-7
v_gene: TRBV5-1
d_gene: TRBD1
abundance: .
CDR3aa: CASSLAEGAGSYEQYF
CDR3nt: TGCGCCAGCAGCTTGGCCGAGGGGGCCGGCTCCTACGAGCAGTACTTC

j_gene: TRBJ2-3
v_gene: TRBV5-4
d_gene: TRBD2
abundance: few
CDR3aa: CASSPETSYTDTQYF
CDR3nt: TGTGCCAGCAGCCCAGAGACTAGCTACACAGATACGCAGTATTTT

j_gene: TRBJ1-1
v_gene: TRBV7-9
d_gene: TRBD1
abundance: .
CDR3aa: CASRKPGQGAEAFF
CDR3nt: TGTGCCAGCAGAAAACCGGGACAGGGGGCTGAAGCTTTCTTT

j_gene: TRBJ2-1
v_gene: TRBV7-2
d_gene: TRBD2
abundance: .
CDR3aa: CASSLGLAGPYNEQFF
CDR3nt: TGTGCCAGCAGCTTAGGTCTAGCGGGTCCCTACAATGAGCAGTTCTTC

j_gene: TRBJ2-7
v_gene: TRBV6-1
d_gene: .
abundance: .
CDR3aa: CASSENRVAYEQYF
CDR3nt: TGTGCCAGCAGTGAAAACAGGGTTGCTTACGAGCAGTACTTC

j_gene: TRBJ2-2
v_gene: TRBV5-1
d_gene: .
abundance: .
CDR3aa: CASSLQNTGELFF
CDR3nt: TGCGCCAGCAGCTTGCAGAACACCGGGGAGCTGTTTTTT

j_gene: TRBJ1-6
v_gene: TRBV27
d_gene: .
abundance: .
CDR3aa: CASRRILDNKDYNSPLHF
CDR3nt: TGTGCCAGCCGCAGGATCTTGGATAATAAGGACTATAATTCACCCCTCCACTTT

j_gene: TRBJ1-5
v_gene: TRBV3-1/TRBV3-2
d_gene: .
abundance: .
CDR3aa: CASSLNLGNQPQHF
CDR3nt: TGTGCCAGCAGCCTAAACTTGGGCAATCAGCCCCAGCATTTT

j_gene: TRBJ1-5
v_gene: TRBV6-5
d_gene: .
abundance: .
CDR3aa: CASKKLYSNQPQHF
CDR3nt: TGTGCCAGCAAGAAGCTCTATAGCAATCAGCCCCAGCATTTT

j_gene: TRBJ1-2
v_gene: TRBV30
d_gene: .
abundance: .
CDR3aa: CAWSGQVTYGYTF
CDR3nt: TGTGCCTGGAGTGGGCAGGTTACCTATGGCTACACCTTC

j_gene: TRBJ2-7
v_gene: TRBV3-1/TRBV3-2
d_gene: .
abundance: few
CDR3aa: CASSQAFQGYEQYF
CDR3nt: TGTGCCAGCAGCCAAGCCTTTCAGGGCTACGAGCAGTACTTC

j_gene: TRBJ2-1
v_gene: TRBV5-1
d_gene: .
abundance: .
CDR3aa: CASSLDRSSYNEQFF
CDR3nt: TGCGCCAGCAGCTTGGATCGGAGCTCCTACAATGAGCAGTTCTTC

j_gene: TRBJ2-2
v_gene: TRBV6-6
d_gene: .
abundance: many
CDR3aa: CASNPPGLRGTGELFF
CDR3nt: TGTGCCAGCAACCCCCCGGGACTGCGAGGCACCGGGGAGCTGTTTTTT

j_gene: TRBJ2-7
v_gene: TRBV6-5
d_gene: TRBD1
abundance: .
CDR3aa: CASSPLGQPYEQYF
CDR3nt: TGTGCCAGCAGCCCGTTGGGACAGCCCTACGAGCAGTACTTC

j_gene: TRBJ2-5
v_gene: TRBV6-1
d_gene: TRBD1
abundance: .
CDR3aa: CASSVFLWDRQETQYF
CDR3nt: TGTGCCAGCAGTGTTTTTCTATGGGACAGGCAAGAGACCCAGTACTTC

j_gene: TRBJ2-3
v_gene: TRBV27
d_gene: TRBD2
abundance: .
CDR3aa: CASSSPGGSIDTQYF
CDR3nt: TGTGCCAGCAGTTCCCCCGGCGGGAGTATAGATACGCAGTATTTT

j_gene: TRBJ2-1
v_gene: TRBV6-4
d_gene: TRBD1
abundance: few
CDR3aa: CASSVPGQGLPMFPYNEQFF
CDR3nt: TGTGCCAGCAGCGTGCCGGGACAGGGTCTCCCGATGTTCCCCTACAATGAGCAGTTCTTC

j_gene: TRBJ1-2
v_gene: TRBV10-3
d_gene: .
abundance: .
CDR3aa: CAIHPGLTSANYGYTF
CDR3nt: TGTGCCATACACCCGGGACTTACCTCAGCTAACTATGGCTACACCTTC

j_gene: TRBJ1-5
v_gene: TRBV5-8
d_gene: .
abundance: .
CDR3aa: CASSLEGGPQHF
CDR3nt: TGTGCCAGCAGCTTGGAAGGCGGGCCCCAGCATTTT

j_gene: TRBJ1-5
v_gene: TRBV28
d_gene: TRBD1
abundance: .
CDR3aa: CASFTGGAGNQPQHF
CDR3nt: TGTGCCAGCTTCACAGGGGGCGCAGGCAATCAGCCCCAGCATTTT

j_gene: TRBJ2-1
v_gene: TRBV24-1
d_gene: .
abundance: .
CDR3aa: CATANGNYNEQFF
CDR3nt: TGTGCCACCGCTAACGGGAACTACAATGAGCAGTTCTTC

j_gene: TRBJ2-7
v_gene: TRBV5-1
d_gene: .
abundance: .
CDR3aa: CASSLALTDSYEQYF
CDR3nt: TGCGCCAGCAGCTTGGCCCTGACAGATTCCTACGAGCAGTACTTC

j_gene: TRBJ2-7
v_gene: TRBV5-1
d_gene: TRBD1
abundance: few
CDR3aa: CASSKDRGEQYF
CDR3nt: TGCGCCAGCAGCAAGGACAGGGGCGAGCAGTACTTC

j_gene: TRBJ2-1
v_gene: TRBV5-8
d_gene: .
abundance: once
CDR3aa: CASSLERSSYNEQFF
CDR3nt: TGTGCCAGCAGCTTGGAGCGCAGCTCCTACAATGAGCAGTTCTTC

j_gene: TRBJ1-4
v_gene: TRBV3-1/TRBV3-2
d_gene: .
abundance: .
CDR3aa: CASSHFPGRLFF
CDR3nt: TGTGCCAGCAGCCATTTCCCCGGTAGACTGTTTTTT

j_gene: TRBJ1-4
v_gene: TRBV27
d_gene: .
abundance: few
CDR3aa: CASSPLSSGEKLFF
CDR3nt: TGTGCCAGCAGTCCCCTCTCCAGCGGTGAAAAACTGTTTTTT

j_gene: TRBJ1-2
v_gene: TRBV6-5
d_gene: TRBD1
abundance: .
CDR3aa: CASRQGSRGYTF
CDR3nt: TGTGCCAGCAGACAGGGGAGCCGGGGCTACACCTTC

j_gene: TRBJ2-7
v_gene: TRBV28
d_gene: .
abundance: .
CDR3aa: CASSLAGRNSYEQYF
CDR3nt: TGTGCCAGCAGTTTGGCGGGACGGAACTCCTACGAGCAGTACTTC

j_gene: TRBJ1-4
v_gene: TRBV28
d_gene: .
abundance: .
CDR3aa: CASSRATNEKLFF
CDR3nt: TGTGCCAGCAGTCGTGCAACTAATGAAAAACTGTTTTTT